This TCR beta chain was recorded in a study of blood T cell repertoires in COVID-19. In the study overall: The samples span acute and convalescent COVID-19 from the United States, Italy and Spain.

In this sample, this clone turned up a few times. The CDR3 covers 15 residues. Trimming stripped 0 bases from V and 6 bases from J, with 12 bases between. From germline, CDR1 is LNHDA and CDR2 SQIVND (reference sequence). Produced via immunoSEQ multiplex PCR; TCRdb's table is partial and in-frame only. The sample lists about 110,000 clones, around 80% occurring once. This receptor was obtained from a man older than 75 with COVID-19, enrolled during active disease. The rearrangement links TRBV19 to TRBJ1-5; a possible D gene is TRBD1 (5 bases). Sequencing used peripheral blood. The CDR3 loop is CASSIDIQGGQPQHF. CDR3 sequence (DNA): TGTGCCAGTAGTATAGATATCCAGGGCGGTCAGCCCCAGCATTTT.